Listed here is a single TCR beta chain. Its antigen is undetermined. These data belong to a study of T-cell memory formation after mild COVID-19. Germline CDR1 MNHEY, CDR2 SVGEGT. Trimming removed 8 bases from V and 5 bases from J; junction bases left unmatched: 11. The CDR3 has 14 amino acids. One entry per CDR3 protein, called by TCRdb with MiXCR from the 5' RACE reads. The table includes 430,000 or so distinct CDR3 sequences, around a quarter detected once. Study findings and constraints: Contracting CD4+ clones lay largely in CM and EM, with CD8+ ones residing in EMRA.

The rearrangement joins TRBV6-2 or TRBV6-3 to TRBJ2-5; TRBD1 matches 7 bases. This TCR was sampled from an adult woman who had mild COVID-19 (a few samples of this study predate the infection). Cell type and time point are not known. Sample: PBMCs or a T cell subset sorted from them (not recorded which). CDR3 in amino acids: CASANNRDSETQYF. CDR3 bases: TGTGCCAGCGCGAATAACCGGGACAGCGAGACCCAGTACTTC.